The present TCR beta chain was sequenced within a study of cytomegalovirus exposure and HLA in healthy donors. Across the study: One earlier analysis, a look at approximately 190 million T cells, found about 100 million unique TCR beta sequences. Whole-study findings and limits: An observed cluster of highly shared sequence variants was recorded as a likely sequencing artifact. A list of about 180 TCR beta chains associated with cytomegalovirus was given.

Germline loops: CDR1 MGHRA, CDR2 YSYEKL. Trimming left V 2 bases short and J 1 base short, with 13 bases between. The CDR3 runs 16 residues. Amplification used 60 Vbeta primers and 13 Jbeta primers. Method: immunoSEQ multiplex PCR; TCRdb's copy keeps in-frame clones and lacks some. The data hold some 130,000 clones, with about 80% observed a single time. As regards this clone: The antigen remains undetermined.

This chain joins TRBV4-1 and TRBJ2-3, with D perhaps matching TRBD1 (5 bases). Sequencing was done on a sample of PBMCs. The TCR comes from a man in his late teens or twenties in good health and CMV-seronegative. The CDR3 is CASSQQTGRGTDTQYF. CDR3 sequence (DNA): TGCGCCAGCAGCCAACAGACTGGCAGGGGCACAGATACGCAGTATTTT.